What follows describes a single T cell receptor (beta chain). Some clones are missing from TCRdb's copy, which holds only in-frame ones; the method was immunoSEQ multiplex PCR. There are 35,000 to 40,000 clones in the sample; about nine tenths occur only once, and about 6.3% lies in the top ten. This entry comes from a study of T cell changes during pregnancy in multiple sclerosis. The V end was cut by 0 bases, the J end by 0 bases, with 12 bases between. The CDR3 runs to 17 residues. Germline values: CDR1 SSHAT, CDR2 FNYEAQ (reference sequence). The chain carries TRBV7-7 and TRBJ1-5; D is uncertain. The clonotype originates from a female donor with multiple sclerosis, enrolled in a pregnancy study. The specimen comprised CD8+ T cells from peripheral blood mononuclear cells, sampled in the second trimester of pregnancy. This chain's CDR3 is CASSLAVRPNSNQPQHF. The CDR3 DNA follows: TGTGCCAGCAGCTTAGCTGTCAGGCCAAATAGCAATCAGCCCCAGCATTTT.